The 27 T cell receptor beta chains below all came from one sample that was sequenced in a study of T cell responses to AZD1222 COVID-19 vaccine. Generated by immunoSEQ multiplex PCR, the TCRdb table keeps only in-frame clones and is missing some. The sample lists 120,000 or so clones; around 85% were seen once. Material: peripheral blood, obtained on day 0 of AZD1222 vaccination. These receptors all come from an adult in good health.

This chain connects TRBV7-9 to TRBJ1-6; no definite D call. The V gene's germline CDR1 is SEHNR and CDR2 FQNEAQ (reference sequence). CDR3 length equals 13 residues. V gave up 1 base and J gave up 6 bases, with 4 bases separating them. The CDR3 loop reads CASSLVTNSPLHF. The DNA for the CDR3 is TGTGCCAGCAGCTTAGTTACTAATTCACCCCTCCACTTT.

This chain links TRBV6-1 with TRBJ1-1; TRBD1 might be the D (6 bases). Trimming left V 1 base short and J 11 bases short, with 11 bases between. Germline CDR1 reads MNHNS; CDR2 reads SASEGT. The CDR3 length is 12 residues. The CDR3 DNA follows: TGTGCCAGCAGTGAAGGGACAGTCCGGGCTTTCTTT. It translates to CASSEGTVRAFF.

This clone showed up just a few times. The chain couples TRBV4-2 to TRBJ2-3; no definite D call. CDR3 length: 13 residues. Germline lookup yields CDR1 LGHNA and CDR2 YNFKEQ. Trimming shortened V by 4 bases and J by 0 bases, and 5 bases separated the two germline ends. Here the CDR3 DNA reads TGTGCCAGCAGCCCGGACAGCACAGATACGCAGTATTTT. Residues: CASSPDSTDTQYF.

This clone was found once. The chain joins TRBV6-2 or TRBV6-3 to TRBJ2-6, with D perhaps matching TRBD1 (6 bases). Germline V gene lookup returns CDR1 MNHEY and CDR2 SVGEGT. Trimming stripped 5 bases from V and 1 base from J, with 21 bases between. There are 19 residues in the CDR3. DNA of the CDR3: TGTGCCAGCAGTACAGGGCTAGTATCAGGTGGGTCTGGGGCCAACGTCCTGACTTTC. Amino acid sequence: CASSTGLVSGGSGANVLTF.

This chain joins TRBV2 and TRBJ2-7; a weak D match, TRBD2 (6 bases). The CDR3 extends over 14 amino acids. Trimming removed 6 bases at V and 3 bases at J, with 15 bases between. Germline V gene sequence: CDR1 SNHLY, CDR2 FYNNEI. CDR3 sequence (DNA): TGTGCCAGCAGCGGGACTCCGTTGGGCTACGAGCAGTACTTC. Encoded protein: CASSGTPLGYEQYF.

This clone appeared once. This rearrangement joins TRBV7-2 to TRBJ2-3; D is unclear. V was trimmed by 4 bases and J by 7 bases, leaving 12 bases between them. The CDR3 contains 13 residues. The germline CDR1 and CDR2 sequences are SGHTA and FQGNSA. For the CDR3, the DNA is TGTGCCAGCAGCTATCAACGCCTGCATACGCAGTATTTT. This gives the protein CASSYQRLHTQYF. Full variable domain (remainder filled in from reference TRBV7-2 and TRBJ2-3): GAGVSQSPSNKVTEKGKDVELRCDPISGHTALYWYRQSLGQGLEFLIYFQGNSAPDKSGLPSDRFSAERTGGSVSTLTIQRTQQEDSAVYLCASSYQRLHTQYFGPGTRLTVL.

The genes are TRBV6-1 and TRBJ1-2; 8 bases are shared with TRBD1. V lost 3 bases and J lost 4; bases outside the gene matches: 4. Per the germline V gene, CDR1 is MNHNS and CDR2 is SASEGT. The CDR3 spans 14 residues. CDR3 in DNA: TGTGCCAGCAGTGACCGACAGGGGCCCTATGGCTACACCTTC. Its protein product is CASSDRQGPYGYTF.

The chain couples TRBV15 to TRBJ1-1; the D is unclear. This CDR3 comprises 15 residues. Germline values: CDR1 LNHNV, CDR2 YYDKDF (reference sequence). V was pared by 5 bases and J by 4 bases, with 17 bases between. CDR3 sequence reads: CATSSRLPRSTEAFF. The CDR3, as DNA: TGTGCCACCAGCTCTCGTCTCCCTCGGAGCACTGAAGCTTTCTTT.

V gene TRBV19 combines with J gene TRBJ2-7; TRBD2 matches at 8 bases. This CDR3 has 13 residues. J gave up 5 bases and V 5 bases, and 5 bases lay outside the gene matches. Per the germline V gene, CDR1 is LNHDA and CDR2 is SQIVND (reference sequence). CDR3 sequence (DNA): TGTGCCAGTAGTTCGGGGACTAGGAACGAGCAGTACTTC. Translated, it gives CASSSGTRNEQYF.

The gene calls are TRBV19 and TRBJ1-5; 9 nucleotides agree with TRBD1. The CDR3 extends over 14 amino acids. The junction had 6 bases not matched to a gene; V was cut back by 6 bases and J by 6 bases. Germline lookup yields CDR1 LNHDA and CDR2 SQIVND (reference sequence). This CDR3 reads CASRGQGVGQPQHF. In nucleotides, the CDR3 is TGTGCCAGTAGGGGACAGGGCGTCGGTCAGCCCCAGCATTTT.

V is TRBV10-3 and J is TRBJ2-3; 11 positions match TRBD2. Germline-derived CDR1 and CDR2 are ENHRY and SYGVKD. J was trimmed by 2 bases and V by 6 bases; bases with no gene match: 4. The CDR3 has 15 residues. CDR3: CAIRGTSGNTDTQYF. The CDR3 DNA is TGTGCCATCAGGGGGACTAGCGGAAACACAGATACGCAGTATTTT.

The chain is built from TRBV11-2 and TRBJ1-1; TRBD1 is a possible D gene (5 bases). The length of the CDR3 is 17 residues. V was pared by 5 bases and J by 1 base, with 20 bases between. The germline CDR1 and CDR2 sequences are SGHAT and FQNNGV. The CDR3 DNA sequence: TGTGCCAGCAGCCAGACAGCCTATGAACCGACGAACACTGAAGCTTTCTTT. Its protein is CASSQTAYEPTNTEAFF.

The chain employs TRBV5-5 and TRBJ1-3; no definite D call. Trimming took off 0 bases at V and 1 base at J, with 11 bases between the two ends. CDR3 length: 16 amino acids. The germline CDR1 and CDR2 sequences are SGHKS and YYEKEE (reference sequence). The CDR3 DNA is TGTGCCAGCAGCTTGGGGTTTGGGGATTCTGGAAACACCATATATTTT. Encoded protein: CASSLGFGDSGNTIYF.

V and J are TRBV11-2 and TRBJ1-3; possibly TRBD1 for D (5 bases). Trimming pared 5 bases from V and 0 bases from J, leaving 11 bases between. CDR3 length equals 15 residues. CDR1 SGHAT and CDR2 FQNNGV come from the germline V gene. As DNA, the CDR3 is TGTGCCAGCAGCACCTACAGGACCTCTGGAAACACCATATATTTT. Its protein is CASSTYRTSGNTIYF.

The sample holds a few counts of this clone. This chain links TRBV6-1 with TRBJ2-7; D tentatively fits TRBD1 or TRBD2 (6 bases each). CDR3 length equals 17 residues. Trimming took off 2 bases at V and 2 bases at J, with 19 bases between the two ends. Germline CDR1 reads MNHNS; CDR2 reads SASEGT. The CDR3 loop reads CASSERIGGSRTYEQYF. CDR3 in DNA: TGTGCCAGCAGTGAACGGATAGGGGGGTCGCGTACCTACGAGCAGTACTTC.

The chain has TRBV6-4 and TRBJ2-5; the D gene is possibly TRBD1 (6 bases). The germline gives CDR1 MRHNA, CDR2 SNTAGT. Trimming left V 6 bases short and J 1 base short, with 9 bases between. The CDR3 runs to 13 residues. The CDR3 loop reads CASSKDSQETQYF. Written as DNA, the CDR3 is TGTGCCAGCAGCAAGGACAGCCAAGAGACCCAGTACTTC.

The chain uses TRBV7-8 and TRBJ2-7; D ambiguous. Germline values: CDR1 SGHVS, CDR2 FQNEAQ. The length of the CDR3 is 11 residues. V gave up 2 bases and J gave up 3 bases, with 2 bases separating them. The CDR3 protein is CASSLLYEQYF. The CDR3, as DNA: TGTGCCAGCAGCTTACTCTACGAGCAGTACTTC.

CDR3 region: CASSYAFLGNTIYF. CDR3 DNA: TGTGCCAGCAGTTACGCCTTTTTGGGAAACACCATATATTTT. This rearrangement joins TRBV6-5 to TRBJ1-3; D remains unclear. CDR1 and CDR2 from the germline V gene are MNHEY and SVGAGI. Trimming took 2 bases from V and 4 from J, leaving 9 bases between them. CDR3 size: 14 residues.

This clone was detected a few times. The chain links TRBV7-9 to TRBJ2-1; 9 bases align to TRBD2. The CDR3 is 18 residues long. The germline gives CDR1 SEHNR, CDR2 FQNEAQ (reference sequence). V lost 1 base to trimming and J lost 7 bases; unmatched junction nucleotides: 14. The CDR3 sequence is CASSLVFTSGPLVNEQFF. In nucleotides, the CDR3 is TGTGCCAGCAGCTTAGTTTTCACTAGCGGGCCGCTTGTGAATGAGCAGTTCTTC.

The chain employs TRBV7-3 and TRBJ1-1; D not certain. Germline values: CDR1 SGHTA, CDR2 FQGTGA. The CDR3 is 16 residues long. V shed 1 base and J shed 3 bases, with 15 bases lying between them. This CDR3 is CASSLNPGVADTEAFF. The CDR3 nucleotides read TGTGCCAGCAGCTTAAACCCCGGGGTAGCCGACACTGAAGCTTTCTTT.

The CDR3 loop reads CASSRQVLRRNEQFF. Here the CDR3 DNA reads TGTGCCAGCAGCCGACAGGTCCTCAGGAGGAATGAGCAGTTCTTC. The rearrangement joins TRBV7-9 to TRBJ2-1, with D maybe TRBD1 (6 bases). Trimming removed 5 bases at V and 7 bases at J, with 18 bases between. This CDR3 region has 15 residues. Germline V gene sequence: CDR1 SEHNR, CDR2 FQNEAQ (reference sequence).

The genes are TRBV6-4 and TRBJ2-2; 7 bases map to TRBD1. CDR3 size: 14 residues. Unmatched junction bases numbered 1, after V lost 5 bases and J lost 1 base. CDR1 is MRHNA, CDR2 SNTAGT, per germline. The CDR3: CASSRQGNTGELFF. The CDR3 bases are TGTGCCAGCAGTAGACAGGGGAACACCGGGGAGCTGTTTTTT.

The chain has TRBV3-1 (or the pseudogene TRBV3-2) and TRBJ2-7; 7 nucleotides line up with TRBD1. V lost 0 bases to trimming and J lost 6 bases; unmatched junction nucleotides: 14. The germline V gene encodes CDR1 LGHDT and CDR2 YNNKEL (reference sequence). The length of the CDR3 is 17 residues. CDR3 nucleotide sequence: TGTGCCAGCAGCCAAGATTCATATGAGGGCAGGGGGTGCGAGCAGTACTTC. It encodes CASSQDSYEGRGCEQYF.

This sequence joins TRBV3-1 (or the pseudogene TRBV3-2) and TRBJ1-1, with 7 bases lining up with TRBD1. Germline trimming cut 4 bases from V and 0 bases from J; bases unmatched to any gene: 8. Germline CDR1 is LGHDT and CDR2 is YNNKEL (reference sequence). The CDR3 has 16 amino acids. The CDR3 loop is CASSPFSTGLNTEAFF. The DNA of the CDR3 is TGTGCCAGCAGCCCTTTTTCGACAGGGTTGAACACTGAAGCTTTCTTT.

This chain links TRBV19 with TRBJ1-1; a weak D match, TRBD1 (5 bases). Germline values: CDR1 LNHDA, CDR2 SQIVND (reference sequence). V was clipped by 5 bases and J by 2 bases, with 15 bases between them. The CDR3 extends over 15 amino acids. In DNA form, the CDR3 reads TGTGCCAGTAGTCGTGGGGCGGGAGCCAACACTGAAGCTTTCTTT. Its protein is CASSRGAGANTEAFF.

The rearrangement links TRBV18 to TRBJ2-3, with D hard to call. This CDR3 region has 14 residues. Germline V gene sequence: CDR1 KGHSH, CDR2 LQKENI. The V end lost 4 bases, the J end lost 0 bases, and 8 bases lay between the germline ends. The chain's CDR3 is CASSQGSSTDTQYF. The CDR3 DNA is TGTGCCAGCTCACAAGGTTCTAGCACAGATACGCAGTATTTT.

The V gene is TRBV12-5, the J gene TRBJ1-1; D is perhaps TRBD1 (5 bases). The CDR3 sequence is 12 residues long. Per the germline V gene, CDR1 is LGHNT and CDR2 is FRNRAP. V gave up 1 base and J gave up 9 bases, with 9 bases separating them. The CDR3 DNA reads TGTGCTAGTGGTTTGGGCCAGGGAAAAGCTTTCTTT. Residues: CASGLGQGKAFF.